Shown below are 27 T cell receptor beta chains from a single sample sequenced in a study of blood T cell repertoires in COVID-19. Libraries were prepared by immunoSEQ multiplex PCR; TCRdb keeps only in-frame clonotypes and omits some of them. Of about 250,000 clones in the sample, 88% are singletons; the top ten hold around 1.5%. The sequenced sample consisted of peripheral blood. The origin of the receptors is a man of 80 years or more with acute or convalescent COVID-19.

For this clone: Other DNA sequences within the sample encode an identical CDR3. This rearrangement joins TRBV9 to TRBJ1-2, with TRBD1 identical over 11 bases. Germline CDR1 reads SGDLS; CDR2 reads YYNGEE. The CDR3 extends over 14 amino acids. V was clipped by 2 bases and J by 4 bases; unmatched bases: 1. CDR3: CASSVGTGGYGYTF. DNA for the CDR3: TGTGCCAGCAGCGTCGGGACAGGGGGCTATGGCTACACCTTC.

V and J are TRBV18 and TRBJ2-7, with D maybe TRBD1 (6 bases). CDR3 length: 14 amino acids. The V end was cut by 4 bases, the J end by 2 bases, with 12 bases between. Per germline, CDR1 KGHSH and CDR2 LQKENI. The CDR3 is CASSRRQETYEQYF. The CDR3 region has the DNA TGTGCCAGCTCACGACGACAGGAGACCTACGAGCAGTACTTC.

The chain combines TRBV6-5 with TRBJ2-1, with D possibly matching TRBD1 (5 bases). The CDR3 extends over 15 amino acids. Germline values: CDR1 MNHEY, CDR2 SVGAGI. Between the trimmed V and J ends, which lost 2 bases and 6 bases, there was a span of 14 bases. The CDR3 here is CASSYAGPMGNEQFF. The CDR3 coding sequence is TGTGCCAGCAGTTACGCAGGGCCCATGGGCAATGAGCAGTTCTTC.

This chain connects TRBV7-2 to TRBJ1-3; 9 bases are a match to TRBD1. CDR1 is SGHTA, CDR2 FQGNSA, per germline. This CDR3 contains 15 residues. V shed 3 bases and J 8 bases; nucleotides not matched to a gene: 8. The CDR3 DNA reads as TGTGCCAGCAGCTTGCTCGGACAGGGGCAGGACACCATATATTTT. This encodes CASSLLGQGQDTIYF.

This sequence joins TRBV5-1 and TRBJ2-4; tentative D call: TRBD1 (7 bases). V was cut by 6 bases and J by 3 bases, with 13 bases left in between. Germline-derived CDR1 and CDR2 are SGHRS and YFSETQ. The length of the CDR3 is 14 residues. The CDR3 bases are TGCGCCAGCATGAGGGGGGACAGCAAAAACATTCAGTACTTC. As protein: CASMRGDSKNIQYF.

V gene TRBV19 combines with J gene TRBJ1-4; D is possibly TRBD1 (5 bases). The CDR3 is made up of 15 amino acids. V lost 2 bases to trimming and J lost 0 bases, with 7 bases between them. Germline V lookup: CDR1 LNHDA, CDR2 SQIVND (reference sequence). The CDR3 DNA is TGTGCCAGTAGTATAAGGACAACAACTAATGAAAAACTGTTTTTT. This translates into CASSIRTTTNEKLFF.

The chain couples TRBV2 to TRBJ2-7; 14 nucleotides align to TRBD2. Per germline, CDR1 SNHLY and CDR2 FYNNEI. CDR3 size: 16 residues. Trimming at V came to 4 bases and at J to 3 bases, leaving 5 bases not matched to a gene. The CDR3 protein is CASSAGLAGANYEQYF. CDR3 DNA sequence: TGTGCCAGCAGTGCGGGACTAGCGGGGGCAAACTACGAGCAGTACTTC.

V is TRBV9 and J is TRBJ2-5; D might be TRBD1 (5 bases). The CDR3 loop spans 15 amino acids. V lost 1 base and J lost 2, with 12 bases in between. From germline, CDR1 is SGDLS and CDR2 YYNGEE. This CDR3 reads CASSVSPRTQETQYF. The CDR3 DNA reads TGTGCCAGCAGCGTAAGTCCTCGGACACAAGAGACCCAGTACTTC.

This chain uses TRBV6-1 with TRBJ1-2; 9 bases align to TRBD1. Looked up from germline, CDR1 is MNHNS and CDR2 is SASEGT. With 1 base clipped from V and 7 bases from J, the junction kept 7 bases outside the gene matches. The CDR3 has 15 residues. The CDR3 reads CASSEDRGRWGGYTF. CDR3 nucleotide sequence: TGTGCCAGCAGTGAAGACAGGGGGCGCTGGGGTGGCTACACCTTC.

The V gene is TRBV18, the J gene TRBJ2-7, with 10 bases fitting TRBD1. The CDR3 contains 15 residues. The ends lost 3 bases at V and 2 bases at J; junction bases unmatched: 4. Looked up from germline, CDR1 is KGHSH and CDR2 is LQKENI. CDR3: CASSPRTGGAYEQYF. In nucleotides, the CDR3 is TGTGCCAGCTCACCCCGGACAGGGGGGGCCTACGAGCAGTACTTC.

Only one count was recorded for this clone. The chain uses TRBV7-2 and TRBJ2-1, with a tentative D call TRBD2 (6 bases). Trimming removed 3 bases from V and 0 bases from J, with 9 bases in between. CDR3 length: 15 amino acids. Germline V gene data show CDR1 as SGHTA and CDR2 as FQGNSA. The CDR3 bases are TGTGCCAGCAGCTTGGGGGGTGTCTCCTACAATGAGCAGTTCTTC. Translating it yields CASSLGGVSYNEQFF.

This chain connects TRBV5-3 to TRBJ2-3; 10 positions match TRBD2. TRBV5-3 belongs to the ORF category, with a function that is uncertain. The CDR3 length is 15 residues. The junction had 7 bases not matched to a gene; V was cut back by 7 bases and J by 2 bases. The CDR3 bases are TGTGCCAGAGCGGCACTAGCGGGGATCACAGATACGCAGTATTTT. It specifies CARAALAGITDTQYF.

The V and J genes are TRBV2 and TRBJ1-6; D remains unclear. The germline gives CDR1 SNHLY, CDR2 FYNNEI. V was pared by 3 bases and J by 6 bases, with 21 bases between. The CDR3 runs to 18 residues. This CDR3 is CASSDPVRARVPNSPLHF. The CDR3 DNA sequence: TGTGCCAGCAGTGACCCGGTACGAGCGAGGGTTCCTAATTCACCCCTCCACTTT. The full variable domain, with the rest looked up from reference TRBV2 and TRBJ1-6, is EPEVTQTPSHQVTQMGQEVILRCVPISNHLYFYWYRQILGQKVEFLVSFYNNEISEKSEIFDDQFSVERPDGSNFTLKIRSTKLEDSAMYFCASSDPVRARVPNSPLHFGNGTRLTVT.

J is TRBJ1-2 and V is TRBV27; D might be TRBD1 (5 bases). This CDR3 is 13 amino acids long. The V end was cut by 8 bases, the J end by 6 bases, with 16 bases between. CDR1 is MNHEY, CDR2 SMNVEV, per germline (reference sequence). For the CDR3, the DNA is TGTGCCAGCGGGAGGGGATGGAAGGATGGCTACACCTTC. Its translation: CASGRGWKDGYTF.

The chain joins TRBV7-9 to TRBJ2-7; 7 bases line up with TRBD1. The CDR3 has 12 residues. CDR1 and CDR2 from the germline V gene are SEHNR and FQNEAQ (reference sequence). The V segment lost 5 bases and the J segment 9 bases; nucleotides outside the gene matches: 7. CDR3 DNA sequence: TGTGCCAGCAGCGGTGGGACAGACGGGCAGTACTTC. Translation gives CASSGGTDGQYF.

The rearrangement uses TRBV7-6 and TRBJ2-1; 14 nucleotides line up with TRBD2. V gave up 2 bases and J gave up 8 bases; unmatched junction bases: 11. Germline V gene sequence: CDR1 SGHVS, CDR2 FNYEAQ. The CDR3 has 18 residues. The CDR3 DNA reads as TGTGCCAGCAGCTTAACCGCTAGACTAGCGGGGGGGAGGTATGAGCAGTTCTTC. Amino acid sequence: CASSLTARLAGGRYEQFF.

The chain has TRBV2 and TRBJ2-7, with 9 bases identical to TRBD1. The CDR3 spans 15 residues. CDR1 is SNHLY and CDR2 is FYNNEI in the germline V gene. The V and J ends lost 4 bases and 2 bases, in that order; junction bases with no gene match: 6. CDR3 region: CASSARTGEAYEQYF. Here the CDR3 DNA reads TGTGCCAGCAGTGCCAGGACAGGGGAAGCCTACGAGCAGTACTTC.

The chain's CDR3 is CASSVVGQGLSEAFF. The CDR3 region has the DNA TGTGCCAGCAGCGTAGTAGGACAGGGGTTGAGTGAAGCTTTCTTT. The V call is TRBV9, the J call TRBJ1-1; TRBD1 agrees at 9 bases. Germline V gene lookup returns CDR1 SGDLS and CDR2 YYNGEE. This CDR3 spans 15 amino acids. J lost 7 bases, V lost 0 bases, and 7 bases had no gene match.

The chain uses TRBV7-9 and TRBJ2-1, with TRBD2 matching 13 bases. In germline, CDR1 is SEHNR, CDR2 FQNEAQ (reference sequence). The CDR3 has 18 residues. J was trimmed by 4 bases and V by 6 bases; bases with no gene match: 12. For the CDR3, the DNA is TGTGCCAGCAGAACTTATAGGACTAGCGGGGGCAAATACAATGAGCAGTTCTTC. Protein product: CASRTYRTSGGKYNEQFF.

As concerns this clone: Additional DNA sequences in this sample encode the identical CDR3. The J gene is TRBJ2-6, the V gene TRBV5-1; D remains unclear. The germline gives CDR1 SGHRS, CDR2 YFSETQ. Trimming removed 1 base at V and 0 bases at J, with 5 bases between. The CDR3 contains 15 residues. The CDR3 protein is CASSLTVSGANVLTF. The CDR3 nucleotides are TGCGCCAGCAGCTTGACGGTCTCTGGGGCCAACGTCCTGACTTTC.

This chain links TRBV18 with TRBJ2-2; unclear D gene. The V gene lost 6 bases and the J gene lost 4 bases, with 9 bases spanning the gap. CDR3 size: 13 residues. From germline, CDR1 is KGHSH and CDR2 LQKENI. The CDR3 loop is CASSPVLTGELFF. CDR3 bases: TGTGCCAGCTCCCCAGTCCTCACCGGGGAGCTGTTTTTT.

V usage is TRBV7-2 and J usage is TRBJ1-3; D unclear. V shed 5 bases and J shed 0 bases, with 14 bases lying between them. The CDR3 consists of 16 residues. The V gene's germline CDR1 is SGHTA and CDR2 FQGNSA. The CDR3 DNA sequence: TGTGCCAGCAGCCTCGACTTTTCCACCTCTGGAAACACCATATATTTT. It translates to CASSLDFSTSGNTIYF.

This clone was observed a single time. The chain is built from TRBV19 and TRBJ1-2; 8 nucleotides match TRBD1. Trimming at V came to 5 bases and at J to 4 bases, leaving 3 bases not matched to a gene. The CDR3 covers 13 residues. Germline-derived CDR1 and CDR2 are LNHDA and SQIVND (reference sequence). The DNA of the CDR3 is TGTGCCAGTAGTGTTGGACAGGGCTATGGCTACACCTTC. Translation gives CASSVGQGYGYTF.

This clone was detected only a few times. The rearrangement uses TRBV9 and TRBJ1-1; TRBD1 might be the D (6 bases). This CDR3 contains 15 residues. Trimming removed 1 base from V and 3 bases from J, with 13 bases in between. Germline loops: CDR1 SGDLS, CDR2 YYNGEE. CDR3 protein: CASSVTSGGDTEAFF. The CDR3, as DNA: TGTGCCAGCAGCGTAACATCGGGGGGCGACACTGAAGCTTTCTTT.

In this sample, this clone turned up once. The genes are TRBV7-2 and TRBJ2-3, with D possibly matching TRBD2 (7 bases). The length of the CDR3 is 19 residues. V lost 1 base, J lost 2 bases, and 22 bases lay in between. From germline, CDR1 is SGHTA and CDR2 FQGNSA. In DNA, the CDR3 is TGTGCCAGCAGCTTAGAAGGTCCCACATGGGGGGGCCTCACAGATACGCAGTATTTT. It is translated as CASSLEGPTWGGLTDTQYF.

V is TRBV2 and J is TRBJ2-7; 7 bases match TRBD2. In germline, CDR1 is SNHLY, CDR2 FYNNEI. The junction had 8 bases not matched to a gene; V was cut back by 3 bases and J by 6 bases. The CDR3 runs to 14 residues. DNA for the CDR3: TGTGCCAGCAGTGATGGGGGACTAACGCGCGAGCAGTACTTC. Translation gives CASSDGGLTREQYF.

This clone appeared once. The gene calls are TRBV6-6 and TRBJ1-4, with D tentatively TRBD1 (6 bases). The CDR3 is 17 amino acids. V was cut by 5 bases and J by 2 bases, with 18 bases left in between. Germline CDR1 reads MNHNY; CDR2 reads SVGAGI (reference sequence). The DNA of the CDR3 is TGTGCCAGCAGTCCCCGGGGAGGGGGATCCACTAATGAAAAACTGTTTTTT. Encoded protein: CASSPRGGGSTNEKLFF.